Presented here are 10 T cell receptor beta chains from one specimen sequenced in a study of shared clonotypes between healthy human individuals. Assay: immunoSEQ multiplex PCR; the TCRdb copy retains only in-frame clones and omits some. The sample holds around 600,000 clones, roughly 95% seen once. CD45RO-negative cells were positively selected for CCR7, leaving out terminally differentiated effector memory CD45RA+ cells. Sequencing was carried out using naive CD8+ T cells sorted from blood. The receptors here all came from a young woman in good health.

The genes are TRBV7-8 and TRBJ1-1; no reliable D call. This CDR3 spans 15 amino acids. Germline CDR1 and CDR2: SGHVS and FQNEAQ. The V gene lost 1 base and the J gene lost 1 base, with 10 bases spanning the gap. DNA of the CDR3: TGTGCCAGCAGCTTAGTCCGGACGGGGAACACTGAAGCTTTCTTT. Its translation: CASSLVRTGNTEAFF.

The rearrangement uses TRBV9 and TRBJ2-6; D is ambiguous. The CDR3 loop spans 18 amino acids. V was pared by 5 bases and J by 0 bases, with 18 bases between. Germline lookup yields CDR1 SGDLS and CDR2 YYNGEE. The CDR3 bases are TGTGCCAGCAGTGATCACTCTAGGTATCCCTCTGGGGCCAACGTCCTGACTTTC. This sequence encodes CASSDHSRYPSGANVLTF.

The chain couples TRBV4-1 to TRBJ2-7, with 9 bases lining up with TRBD1. Germline loops: CDR1 MGHRA, CDR2 YSYEKL. The CDR3 loop spans 15 amino acids. V gave up 0 bases and J gave up 2 bases; unmatched junction bases: 2. This chain's CDR3 is CASSQDGTGTYEQYF. Written as DNA, the CDR3 is TGCGCCAGCAGCCAAGATGGGACAGGGACCTACGAGCAGTACTTC.

The chain uses TRBV5-1 and TRBJ2-7, with 8 bases matching TRBD1. Germline values: CDR1 SGHRS, CDR2 YFSETQ. The trim removed 1 base at V and 2 bases at J, leaving 8 bases unmatched. The CDR3 loop spans 16 amino acids. The CDR3 DNA is TGCGCCAGCAGCTTGCTACAGGGGGGAAAAGCCTACGAGCAGTACTTC. Its protein product is CASSLLQGGKAYEQYF.

The CDR3 nucleotides read TGTGCCACAGGGACTAGCGGAAAAAATGAGCAGTTCTTC. As protein: CATGTSGKNEQFF. The J gene is TRBJ2-1, the V gene TRBV19, with 11 bases aligning to TRBD2. V lost 10 bases and J lost 7; bases outside the gene matches: 6. Per the germline V gene, CDR1 is LNHDA and CDR2 is SQIVND (reference sequence). The CDR3 extends over 13 amino acids.

The chain couples TRBV7-9 to TRBJ2-1, with D perhaps TRBD1 (6 bases). The V gene lost 5 bases and the J gene lost 0 bases, with 11 bases spanning the gap. Germline V gene data show CDR1 as SEHNR and CDR2 as FQNEAQ (reference sequence). This CDR3 is built from 15 residues. CDR3 amino acids: CASSLGGGSYNEQFF. In DNA form, the CDR3 reads TGTGCCAGCAGCCTAGGGGGTGGCTCCTACAATGAGCAGTTCTTC.

The rearrangement joins TRBV7-6 to TRBJ2-7, with a weak D call TRBD1 (5 bases). Germline V gene lookup returns CDR1 SGHVS and CDR2 FNYEAQ. V was trimmed by 1 base and J by 2 bases, leaving 9 bases between them. The CDR3 extends over 14 amino acids. CDR3 DNA sequence: TGTGCCAGCAGCTTAGAACAGGATACCTACGAGCAGTACTTC. It codes for CASSLEQDTYEQYF.

The gene calls are TRBV9 and TRBJ2-2, with 9 bases identical to TRBD1. The V segment lost 0 bases and the J segment 4 bases; nucleotides outside the gene matches: 10. The V gene's germline CDR1 is SGDLS and CDR2 YYNGEE. This CDR3 contains 18 residues. The CDR3 loop reads CASSVGGGTGYITGELFF. DNA for the CDR3: TGTGCCAGCAGCGTAGGAGGGGGGACAGGGTATATCACCGGGGAGCTGTTTTTT.

The V gene is TRBV7-8, the J gene TRBJ1-1; TRBD1 agrees at 8 bases. The germline CDR1 and CDR2 sequences are SGHVS and FQNEAQ. The V gene end was trimmed by 5 bases and the J gene end by 8 bases; junction bases not matched to a gene: 10. CDR3 length: 14 amino acids. The CDR3 protein is CASSLRSDRAEAFF. DNA for the CDR3: TGTGCCAGCAGCCTACGCTCGGACAGGGCGGAAGCTTTCTTT.

The CDR3 nucleotides read TGTGCCATCGCGGGGGACGTCACTTACGAGCAGTACTTC. It translates to CAIAGDVTYEQYF. V usage is TRBV10-3 and J usage is TRBJ2-5; TRBD2 agrees at 7 bases. The J call may be in error: the DNA end matches TRBJ2-7 better. The CDR3 consists of 13 residues. Per the germline V gene, CDR1 is ENHRY and CDR2 is SYGVKD.